These 30 T cell receptor beta chains were sequenced from one sample in a study of T cell repertoires in cytomegalovirus infection. TCRdb fed the reads into MiXCR, producing one record per CDR3 protein. The sample yields hundreds of thousands of distinct CDR3 sequences, 20% to 25% seen once. The sequenced material came from CD8+ T cells from PBMCs. The receptors stem from a human donor in good health (CMV status not recorded). Some clones in this sample may be carry-over from other donors' samples.

This clonotype was picked up a small number of times. This rearrangement joins TRBV14 to TRBJ1-1, with D possibly TRBD1 on 6 matching bases. The germline V gene encodes CDR1 SGHDN and CDR2 FVKESK. The CDR3 spans 18 residues. The V end lost 1 base, the J end lost 5 bases, and 23 bases lay between the germline ends. The CDR3 DNA follows: TGTGCCAGCAGCCAAGGCCCTGGGGACACCCCTAGGAGGACTGAAGCTTTCTTT. Its protein is CASSQGPGDTPRRTEAFF.

This clonotype was found many times. The J gene is TRBJ1-1, the V gene TRBV7-9, with no clear D. The V end was cut by 5 bases, the J end by 0 bases, with 10 bases between. CDR1 is SEHNR, CDR2 FQNEAQ, per germline (reference sequence). The CDR3 is made up of 14 amino acids. CDR3 residues: CASSPPGVNTEAFF. CDR3 coding DNA: TGTGCCAGCAGCCCCCCCGGAGTGAACACTGAAGCTTTCTTT.

This clonotype was observed at least ten times. CDR3 nucleotides: TGTGCCATCAGTGGACAGGGTTTACAAACCCAGTACTTC. Encoded protein: CAISGQGLQTQYF. The V call is TRBV10-3, the J call TRBJ2-5, with 7 bases matching TRBD1. Germline V gene lookup returns CDR1 ENHRY and CDR2 SYGVKD. Losses at the gene ends were 4 bases for V and 8 bases for J; bases not matched to a gene: 7. This CDR3 is built from 13 residues.

This clonotype appeared a few times. V usage is TRBV18 and J usage is TRBJ1-2, with 8 positions matching TRBD1. There are 15 residues in the CDR3. V lost 4 bases and J lost 1; bases outside the gene matches: 5. Germline assignment: CDR1 KGHSH and CDR2 LQKENI. CDR3 in amino acids: CASSQDRGFNYGYTF. The DNA for the CDR3 is TGTGCCAGCTCACAAGACAGGGGTTTTAACTATGGCTACACCTTC.

V gene TRBV6-2 or TRBV6-3 combines with J gene TRBJ2-2, with a weak D call TRBD2 (6 bases). Germline CDR1 and CDR2: MNHEY and SVGEGT. There are 16 residues in the CDR3. Trimming stripped 4 bases from V and 2 bases from J, with 14 bases between. CDR3 in DNA: TGTGCCAGCAGTTGGGGACTCCTACCTAACACCGGGGAGCTGTTTTTT. Its protein product is CASSWGLLPNTGELFF.

This clonotype has more than one count but fewer than ten. The V gene is TRBV28, the J gene TRBJ2-1; D call uncertain. Trimming removed 3 bases from V and 4 bases from J, with 10 bases in between. Germline V gene lookup returns CDR1 MDHEN and CDR2 SYDVKM. The CDR3 has 14 amino acids. The CDR3 loop is CASSFAEWYNEQFF. In DNA, the CDR3 is TGTGCCAGCAGTTTCGCGGAGTGGTACAATGAGCAGTTCTTC. Full variable domain (missing parts from reference TRBV28 and TRBJ2-1): DVKVTQSSRYLVKRTGEKVFLECVQDMDHENMFWYRQDPGLGLRLIYFSYDVKMKEKGDIPEGYSVSREKKERFSLILESASTNQTSMYLCASSFAEWYNEQFFGPGTRLTVL.

This clonotype was seen ten or more times. In DNA, the CDR3 is TGTGCCAGCAGTTTGGAGACAGGGCTGTCCTACAATGAGCAGTTCTTC. Residues: CASSLETGLSYNEQFF. The chain uses TRBV27 and TRBJ2-1, with 7 nucleotides matching TRBD1. Trimming cost V 3 bases and J 1 base; bases outside gene matches: 6. CDR1 and CDR2 (germline): MNHEY, SMNVEV (reference sequence). The CDR3 is made up of 16 amino acids.

This clonotype was detected many times. The V and J genes are TRBV5-8 and TRBJ2-7, with TRBD1 as a possible D gene (6 bases). The CDR3 loop spans 13 amino acids. In germline, CDR1 is SGHTS, CDR2 YDEGEE. V was clipped by 4 bases and J by 1 base, with 9 bases between them. This CDR3 is CASSLQGSYEQYV. DNA of the CDR3: TGTGCCAGCAGCCTCCAGGGGTCCTACGAGCAGTACGTC.

On this clonotype: This may come from a read error, since a much larger clone is one base off. In this CDR3 the conserved last residue, phenylalanine or tryptophan, is missing, so a read error is likely. The gene calls are TRBV6-1 and TRBJ1-4; TRBD1 matches 8 bases. Germline V gives CDR1 MNHNS, CDR2 SASEGT. V lost 10 bases to trimming and J lost 3 bases; unmatched junction nucleotides: 19. This CDR3 is 18 amino acids long. For the CDR3, the DNA is TGTGCCACCCTGAGAGACAGGGGCGGAGAATGGCCTAATGAAAAACTGTTTTCT. It specifies CATLRDRGGEWPNEKLFS.

The rearrangement uses TRBV28 and TRBJ1-2; 9 bases fit TRBD1. The CDR3 extends over 17 amino acids. CDR1 and CDR2 (germline): MDHEN, SYDVKM. V dropped 3 bases and J dropped 2; count of bases not matched to a gene: 10. CDR3 protein: CASSFRGTGSLNYGYTF. The CDR3 bases are TGTGCCAGCAGTTTCAGAGGGACAGGGAGTCTAAACTATGGCTACACCTTC.

The rearrangement uses TRBV14 and TRBJ2-1; D may correspond to TRBD1 or TRBD2 (5 bases each). The CDR3 spans 14 residues. V shed 5 bases and J shed 7 bases, with 15 bases lying between them. Looked up from germline, CDR1 is SGHDN and CDR2 is FVKESK. CDR3 protein: CASSSYRWGNEQFF. Here the CDR3 DNA reads TGTGCCAGCAGCTCCTACCGGTGGGGGAATGAGCAGTTCTTC.

This clonotype was observed many times. The DNA of the CDR3 is TGCGCCAGCAGCCCCGTTTGGGGGAGCACAGATACGCAGTATTTT. The encoded protein is CASSPVWGSTDTQYF. The chain employs TRBV4-1 and TRBJ2-3, with D perhaps matching TRBD1 or TRBD2 (5 bases each). Trimming shortened V by 4 bases and J by 0 bases, and 11 bases separated the two germline ends. The germline gives CDR1 MGHRA, CDR2 YSYEKL. The CDR3 is 15 residues long.

This clonotype was counted a few times. V is TRBV6-2 or TRBV6-3 and J is TRBJ2-2; 11 positions match TRBD1. After removal of 2 bases from V and 6 bases from J, the junction contained 5 bases not matched to a gene. The CDR3 loop spans 16 amino acids. CDR1 MNHEY and CDR2 SVGEGT come from the germline V gene. The CDR3 region is CASSYRDRGFAGELFF. The CDR3 nucleotides read TGTGCCAGCAGTTACCGGGACAGGGGGTTCGCCGGGGAGCTGTTTTTT.

This clonotype was detected only a few times. The chain employs TRBV12-5 and TRBJ2-1; 7 bases line up with TRBD1. Losses at the gene ends were 5 bases for V and 7 bases for J; bases not matched to a gene: 11. CDR1 and CDR2 from the germline V gene are LGHNT and FRNRAP. The length of the CDR3 is 15 residues. This CDR3 is CASGTDREGANEQFF. CDR3 coding DNA: TGTGCTAGTGGTACCGACAGGGAAGGCGCGAATGAGCAGTTCTTC.

This chain links TRBV28 with TRBJ2-5, with 7 nucleotides matching TRBD2. The junction had 14 bases not matched to a gene; V was cut back by 3 bases and J by 1 base. Germline values: CDR1 MDHEN, CDR2 SYDVKM. The CDR3 runs 18 residues. Here the CDR3 DNA reads TGTGCCAGCAGTTTCCATCGGTCGGGCGGGGGATTCCAAGAGACCCAGTACTTC. This sequence encodes CASSFHRSGGGFQETQYF.

This clonotype was detected only a few times. The chain links TRBV4-2 to TRBJ2-1; 8 bases match TRBD1. The V gene's germline CDR1 is LGHNA and CDR2 YNFKEQ. The CDR3 sequence is 15 residues long. Trimming at V came to 0 bases and at J to 5 bases, leaving 3 bases not matched to a gene. CDR3 residues: CASSQDETGDNEQFF. CDR3 coding DNA: TGTGCCAGCAGCCAAGATGAGACAGGGGACAATGAGCAGTTCTTC.

This clonotype has just a few counts. The chain is built from TRBV12-3 or TRBV12-4 and TRBJ2-1; D might be TRBD1 (7 bases). Between the trimmed V and J ends, which lost 3 bases and 5 bases, there was a span of 11 bases. The CDR3 has 14 amino acids. The CDR3 DNA is TGTGCCAGCAGTTTGCAGGGGGGCCACAATGAGCAGTTCTTC. Its protein product is CASSLQGGHNEQFF.

The sample holds one count of this clonotype. This sequence joins TRBV6-2 or TRBV6-3 and TRBJ2-2; TRBD1 matches at 9 bases. Per germline, CDR1 MNHEY and CDR2 SVGEGT. This CDR3 contains 18 residues. V gave up 0 bases and J gave up 6 bases; unmatched junction bases: 11. This CDR3 is CASSYSVRGQGLAGELFF. The CDR3 coding sequence is TGTGCCAGCAGTTACTCGGTCAGGGGACAGGGATTAGCCGGGGAGCTGTTTTTT.

Regarding this clonotype: A much larger clone sits a single nucleotide away, making a read error possible. The CDR3 does not close with the conserved phenylalanine or tryptophan, likely indicating a read error. The CDR3 nucleotides are TGTGCCAGCAGGAAAGGCAATGAGCAGTTCTCC. Its translation is CASRKGNEQFS. The V and J genes are TRBV7-4 and TRBJ2-1, with unresolved D. CDR3 size: 11 residues. Trimming pared 6 bases from V and 6 bases from J, leaving 6 bases between. Germline V gene sequence: CDR1 SGHVT, CDR2 SQSDAQ.

The rearrangement joins TRBV5-1 to TRBJ1-5; tentatively, D is TRBD1 (5 bases). The CDR3 has 16 residues. Germline V lookup: CDR1 SGHRS, CDR2 YFSETQ. V shed 3 bases and J shed 0 bases, with 13 bases lying between them. CDR3 sequence reads: CASSWGPAGSNQPQHF. DNA for the CDR3: TGCGCCAGCAGCTGGGGACCGGCTGGTAGCAATCAGCCCCAGCATTTT. Supplemented by reference TRBV5-1 and TRBJ1-5, the full variable domain reads KAGVTQTPRYLIKTRGQQVTLSCSPISGHRSVSWYQQTPGQGLQFLFEYFSETQRNKGNFPGRFSGRQFSNSRSEMNVSTLELGDSALYLCASSWGPAGSNQPQHFGDGTRLSIL.

This clonotype was seen repeatedly, ten times or more. The chain carries TRBV10-3 and TRBJ1-5; D is ambiguous. CDR1 and CDR2 (germline): ENHRY, SYGVKD. This CDR3 has 12 amino acids. Trimming stripped 0 bases from V and 10 bases from J, with 7 bases between. The CDR3 coding sequence is TGTGCCATCAGTGAGTCGAGTGCCCCCCAGCATTTT. This translates into CAISESSAPQHF.

The CDR3 nucleotides read TGCAGCGTTGAAGGGAGTCAGGGCGTCCCCTACAATGAGCAGTTCTTC. It specifies CSVEGSQGVPYNEQFF. The chain combines TRBV29-1 with TRBJ2-1; D might be TRBD1 (5 bases). The CDR3 has 16 residues. V was clipped by 1 base and J by 2 bases, with 15 bases between them. The germline V gene has CDR1 SQVTM and CDR2 ANQGSEA.

The chain is built from TRBV14 and TRBJ2-7; unclear D gene. Deletions cut 4 bases from V and 3 bases from J, with 10 bases between. CDR3 length equals 13 residues. Looked up from germline, CDR1 is SGHDN and CDR2 is FVKESK. The CDR3 reads CASSPGPYYEQYF. The CDR3 region has the DNA TGTGCCAGCAGCCCAGGACCTTACTACGAGCAGTACTTC.

The sample holds a few counts of this clonotype. J is TRBJ2-1 and V is TRBV25-1; D unclear. CDR3 size: 12 residues. Trimming removed 4 bases from V and 9 bases from J, with 10 bases in between. Germline CDR1 and CDR2: MGHDK and SYGVNS. The CDR3 protein is CASSVRFTEQFF. The CDR3 DNA reads TGTGCCAGCAGTGTGCGGTTTACTGAGCAGTTCTTC.

This clonotype was seen a handful of times. The V and J genes are TRBV28 and TRBJ2-6; TRBD1 matches 7 bases. Germline V gene lookup returns CDR1 MDHEN and CDR2 SYDVKM. CDR3 length: 15 residues. The V and J ends lost 10 bases and 1 base, in that order; junction bases with no gene match: 7. In DNA, the CDR3 is TGTGCCACCCAACCCAGGGGGTCTGGGGCCAACGTCCTGACTTTC. It specifies CATQPRGSGANVLTF.

This chain joins TRBV6-8 and TRBJ2-1; 9 bases agree with TRBD2. The CDR3 is 16 residues long. CDR1 is MNHGY, CDR2 SAAAGT, per germline. J gave up 4 bases and V 2 bases, and 6 bases lay outside the gene matches. The CDR3 DNA sequence: TGTGCCAGCAGTTACCCGGGCCTAGCGGGATACAATGAGCAGTTCTTC. Amino acids: CASSYPGLAGYNEQFF.

This clonotype was detected only a few times. CDR3: CSARMGLSYEQYV. Here the CDR3 DNA reads TGCAGTGCTAGGATGGGACTCTCCTACGAGCAGTACGTC. V usage is TRBV20-1 and J usage is TRBJ2-7; tentatively, D is TRBD2 (6 bases). In germline, CDR1 is DFQATT, CDR2 SNEGSKA (reference sequence). This CDR3 spans 13 amino acids. V lost 3 bases to trimming and J lost 0 bases, with 9 bases between them.

The V call is TRBV9, the J call TRBJ2-3; 8 positions match TRBD1. The junction had 7 bases not matched to a gene; V was cut back by 0 bases and J by 4 bases. The germline gives CDR1 SGDLS, CDR2 YYNGEE. This CDR3 is built from 16 residues. The CDR3 DNA follows: TGTGCCAGCAGCGTAGAGGGGGGACAGGTTTCAGATACGCAGTATTTT. Translating gives CASSVEGGQVSDTQYF.

In this sample, this clonotype turned up many times. V gene TRBV7-2 combines with J gene TRBJ1-5; possibly TRBD1 for D (6 bases). This CDR3 spans 14 amino acids. Germline V CDR1 and CDR2: SGHTA, FQGNSA. The V end was cut by 5 bases, the J end by 7 bases, with 15 bases between. The CDR3 loop is CASSLWGAGQPQHF. Here the CDR3 DNA reads TGTGCCAGCAGCCTCTGGGGGGCTGGACAGCCCCAGCATTTT. Supplemented by reference TRBV7-2 and TRBJ1-5, the full variable domain reads GAGVSQSPSNKVTEKGKDVELRCDPISGHTALYWYRQSLGQGLEFLIYFQGNSAPDKSGLPSDRFSAERTGGSVSTLTIQRTQQEDSAVYLCASSLWGAGQPQHFGDGTRLSIL.

This clonotype was observed a few times. The CDR3 protein is CASNPGTLEGYEQYF. CDR3 DNA sequence: TGTGCCAGCAACCCCGGGACCCTGGAGGGCTACGAGCAGTACTTC. The gene calls are TRBV7-9 and TRBJ2-7; tentatively, D is TRBD2 (6 bases). Germline assignment: CDR1 SEHNR and CDR2 FQNEAQ (reference sequence). The length of the CDR3 is 15 residues. The V gene lost 7 bases and the J gene lost 3 bases, with 19 bases spanning the gap.